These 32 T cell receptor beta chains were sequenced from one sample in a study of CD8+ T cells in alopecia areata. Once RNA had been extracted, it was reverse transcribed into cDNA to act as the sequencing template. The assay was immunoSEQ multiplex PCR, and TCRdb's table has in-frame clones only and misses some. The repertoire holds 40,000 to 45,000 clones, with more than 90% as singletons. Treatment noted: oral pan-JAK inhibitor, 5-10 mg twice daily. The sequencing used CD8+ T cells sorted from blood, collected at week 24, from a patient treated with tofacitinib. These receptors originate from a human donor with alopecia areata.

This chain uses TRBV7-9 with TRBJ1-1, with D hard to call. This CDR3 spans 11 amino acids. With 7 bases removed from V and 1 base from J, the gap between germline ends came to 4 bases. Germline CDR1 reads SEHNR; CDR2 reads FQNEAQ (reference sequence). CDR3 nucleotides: TGTGCCAGCACCGCGAACACTGAAGCTTTCTTT. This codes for CASTANTEAFF.

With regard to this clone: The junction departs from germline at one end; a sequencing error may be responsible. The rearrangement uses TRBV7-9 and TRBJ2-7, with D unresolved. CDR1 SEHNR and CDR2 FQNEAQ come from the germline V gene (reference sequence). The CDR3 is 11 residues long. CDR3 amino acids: CASSHNGLVDF. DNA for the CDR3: TGTGCCAGCAGCCATAATGGCTTGGTGGACTTC.

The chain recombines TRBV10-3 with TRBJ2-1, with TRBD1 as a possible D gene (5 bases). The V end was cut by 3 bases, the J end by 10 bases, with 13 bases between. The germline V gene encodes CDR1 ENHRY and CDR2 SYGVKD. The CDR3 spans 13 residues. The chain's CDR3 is CAISDSGHEEQFF. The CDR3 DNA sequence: TGTGCCATCAGTGATTCCGGACACGAAGAGCAGTTCTTC.

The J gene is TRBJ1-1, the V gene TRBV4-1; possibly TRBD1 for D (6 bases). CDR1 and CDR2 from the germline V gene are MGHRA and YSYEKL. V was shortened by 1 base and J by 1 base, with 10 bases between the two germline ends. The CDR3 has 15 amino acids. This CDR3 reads CASSQGPTGNTEAFF. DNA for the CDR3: TGCGCCAGCAGCCAAGGACCGACAGGGAACACTGAAGCTTTCTTT.

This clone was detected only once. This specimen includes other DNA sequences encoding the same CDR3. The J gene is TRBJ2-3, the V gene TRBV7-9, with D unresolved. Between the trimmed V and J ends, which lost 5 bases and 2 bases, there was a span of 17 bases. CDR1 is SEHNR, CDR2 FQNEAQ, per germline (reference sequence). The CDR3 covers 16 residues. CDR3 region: CASSLYRAESTDTQYF. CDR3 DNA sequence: TGTGCCAGCAGCCTATATAGGGCGGAATCCACAGATACGCAGTATTTT.

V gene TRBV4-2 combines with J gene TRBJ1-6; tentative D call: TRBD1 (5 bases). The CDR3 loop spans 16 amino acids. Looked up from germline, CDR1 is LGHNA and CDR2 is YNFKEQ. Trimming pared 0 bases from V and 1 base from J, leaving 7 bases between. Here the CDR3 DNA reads TGTGCCAGCAGCCAAGAGCAGGGATCCTATAATTCACCCCTCCACTTT. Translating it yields CASSQEQGSYNSPLHF.

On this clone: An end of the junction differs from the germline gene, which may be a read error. CDR3 protein: CASSISGEGGEQFF. The CDR3 DNA sequence: TGTGCCAGCAGTATATCTGGAGAGGGCGGCGAGCAGTTCTTC. V usage is TRBV27 and J usage is TRBJ2-1; D possibly corresponds to TRBD2 (5 bases). CDR1 and CDR2 from the germline V gene are MNHEY and SMNVEV (reference sequence). CDR3 length: 14 amino acids.

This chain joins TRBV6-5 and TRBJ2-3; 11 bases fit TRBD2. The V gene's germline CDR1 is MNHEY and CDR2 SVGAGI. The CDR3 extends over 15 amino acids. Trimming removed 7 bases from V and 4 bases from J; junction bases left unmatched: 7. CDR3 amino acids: CASTPTSGGSDTQYF. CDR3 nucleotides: TGTGCCAGCACCCCAACTAGCGGGGGATCAGATACGCAGTATTTT.

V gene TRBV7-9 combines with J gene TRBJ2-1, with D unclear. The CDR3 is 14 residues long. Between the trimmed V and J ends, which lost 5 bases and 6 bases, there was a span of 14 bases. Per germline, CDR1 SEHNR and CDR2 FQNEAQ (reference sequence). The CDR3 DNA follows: TGTGCCAGCAGCCCCGTAGACTTATTCAATGAGCAGTTCTTC. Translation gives CASSPVDLFNEQFF. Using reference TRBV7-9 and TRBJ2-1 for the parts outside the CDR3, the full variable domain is DTGVSQNPRHKITKRGQNVTFRCDPISEHNRLYWYRQTLGQGPEFLTYFQNEAQLEKSRLLSDRFSAERPKGSFSTLEIQRTEQGDSAMYLCASSPVDLFNEQFFGPGTRLTVL.

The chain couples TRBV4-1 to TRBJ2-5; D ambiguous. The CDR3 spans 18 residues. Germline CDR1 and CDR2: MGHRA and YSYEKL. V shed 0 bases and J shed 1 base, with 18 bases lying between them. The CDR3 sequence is CASSQESSADLLQETQYF. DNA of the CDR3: TGCGCCAGCAGCCAAGAATCGTCTGCGGACCTTCTCCAAGAGACCCAGTACTTC.

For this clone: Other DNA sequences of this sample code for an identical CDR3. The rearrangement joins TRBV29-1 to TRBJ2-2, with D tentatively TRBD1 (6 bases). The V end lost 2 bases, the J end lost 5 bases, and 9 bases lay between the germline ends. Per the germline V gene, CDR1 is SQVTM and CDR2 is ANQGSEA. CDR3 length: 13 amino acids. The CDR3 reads CSVEQGWTGELFF. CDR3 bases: TGCAGCGTTGAACAGGGGTGGACCGGGGAGCTGTTTTTT.

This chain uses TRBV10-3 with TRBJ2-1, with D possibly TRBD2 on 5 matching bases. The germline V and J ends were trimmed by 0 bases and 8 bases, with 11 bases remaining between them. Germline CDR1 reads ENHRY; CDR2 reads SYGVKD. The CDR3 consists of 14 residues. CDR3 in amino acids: CAISESGVYDEQFF. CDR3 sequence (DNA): TGTGCCATCAGTGAGTCCGGGGTTTACGATGAGCAGTTCTTC.

The chain's CDR3 is CASSLESPSGILYF. In nucleotides, the CDR3 is TGCGCCAGCAGCTTGGAGTCGCCGTCGGGGATACTGTACTTC. The J gene is TRBJ2-4, the V gene TRBV5-1, with D perhaps TRBD2 (5 bases). The germline gives CDR1 SGHRS, CDR2 YFSETQ. Deletions cut 0 bases from V and 15 bases from J, with 19 bases between. The length of the CDR3 is 14 residues. Using reference TRBV5-1 and TRBJ2-4 for the parts outside the CDR3, the full variable domain is KAGVTQTPRYLIKTRGQQVTLSCSPISGHRSVSWYQQTPGQGLQFLFEYFSETQRNKGNFPGRFSGRQFSNSRSEMNVSTLELGDSALYLCASSLESPSGILYFGAGTRLSVL.

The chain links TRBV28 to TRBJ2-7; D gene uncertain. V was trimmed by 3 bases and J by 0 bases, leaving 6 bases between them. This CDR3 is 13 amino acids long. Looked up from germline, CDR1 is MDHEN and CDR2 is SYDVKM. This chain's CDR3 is CASSLANSYEQYF. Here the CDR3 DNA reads TGTGCCAGCAGTTTGGCAAACTCCTACGAGCAGTACTTC.

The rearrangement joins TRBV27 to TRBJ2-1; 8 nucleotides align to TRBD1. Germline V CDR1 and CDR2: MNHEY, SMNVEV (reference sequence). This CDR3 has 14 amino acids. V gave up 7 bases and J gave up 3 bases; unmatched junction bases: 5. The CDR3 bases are TGTGCCAGCACTCCGGACAGGGACTACAATGAGCAGTTCTTC. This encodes CASTPDRDYNEQFF.

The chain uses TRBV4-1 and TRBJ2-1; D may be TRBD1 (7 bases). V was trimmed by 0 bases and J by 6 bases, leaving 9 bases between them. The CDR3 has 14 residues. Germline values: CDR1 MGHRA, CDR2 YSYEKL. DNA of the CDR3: TGCGCCAGCAGCCAAGATCAGGGGGGCAATGAGCAGTTCTTC. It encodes CASSQDQGGNEQFF.

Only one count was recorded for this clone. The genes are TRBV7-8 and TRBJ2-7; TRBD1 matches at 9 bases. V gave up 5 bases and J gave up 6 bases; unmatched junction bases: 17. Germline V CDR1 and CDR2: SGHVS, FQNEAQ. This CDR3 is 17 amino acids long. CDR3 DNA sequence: TGTGCCAGCAGCCCTGCCGGAGGGACAGGGAGCTTAGGCGAGCAGTACTTC. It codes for CASSPAGGTGSLGEQYF.

The CDR3 loop reads CASSQDLELAGGGYIQYF. In DNA form, the CDR3 reads TGCGCCAGCAGCCAAGATCTTGAACTAGCGGGGGGTGGGTACATTCAGTACTTC. The chain recombines TRBV4-3 with TRBJ2-4; TRBD2 agrees at 12 bases. This CDR3 region has 18 residues. V gave up 0 bases and J gave up 8 bases; unmatched junction bases: 11. CDR1 and CDR2 (germline): LGHNA, YSLEER.

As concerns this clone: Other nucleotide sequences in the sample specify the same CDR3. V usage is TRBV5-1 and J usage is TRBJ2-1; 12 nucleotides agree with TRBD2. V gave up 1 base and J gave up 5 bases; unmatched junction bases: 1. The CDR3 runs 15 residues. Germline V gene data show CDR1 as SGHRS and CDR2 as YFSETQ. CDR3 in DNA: TGCGCCAGCAGCTTGACTAGCGGGGGGCACAATGAGCAGTTCTTC. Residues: CASSLTSGGHNEQFF. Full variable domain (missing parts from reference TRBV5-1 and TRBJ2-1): KAGVTQTPRYLIKTRGQQVTLSCSPISGHRSVSWYQQTPGQGLQFLFEYFSETQRNKGNFPGRFSGRQFSNSRSEMNVSTLELGDSALYLCASSLTSGGHNEQFFGPGTRLTVL.

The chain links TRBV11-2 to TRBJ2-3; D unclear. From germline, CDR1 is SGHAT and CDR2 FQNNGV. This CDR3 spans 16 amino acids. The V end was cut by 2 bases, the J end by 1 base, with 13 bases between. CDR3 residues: CASSLMQGWGTDTQYF. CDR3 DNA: TGTGCCAGCAGCTTAATGCAAGGATGGGGCACAGATACGCAGTATTTT.

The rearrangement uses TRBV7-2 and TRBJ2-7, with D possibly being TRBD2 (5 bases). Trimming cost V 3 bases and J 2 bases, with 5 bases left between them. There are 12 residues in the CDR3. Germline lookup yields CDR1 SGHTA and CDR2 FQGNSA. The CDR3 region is CASSFSAYEQYF. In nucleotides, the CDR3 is TGTGCCAGCAGCTTTAGCGCCTACGAGCAGTACTTC.

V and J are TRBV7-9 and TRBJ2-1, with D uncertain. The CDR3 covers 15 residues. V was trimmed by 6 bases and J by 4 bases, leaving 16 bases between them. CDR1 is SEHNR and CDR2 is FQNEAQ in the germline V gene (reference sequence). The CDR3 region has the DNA TGTGCCAGCAGTTCAAACCGGGCGAGTTACAATGAGCAGTTCTTC. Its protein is CASSSNRASYNEQFF.

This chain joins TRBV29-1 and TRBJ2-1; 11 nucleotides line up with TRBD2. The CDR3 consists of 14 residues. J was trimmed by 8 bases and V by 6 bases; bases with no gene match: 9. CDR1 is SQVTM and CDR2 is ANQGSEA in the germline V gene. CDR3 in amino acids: CSVVVAGGPDEQFF. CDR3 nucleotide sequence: TGCAGCGTCGTCGTAGCGGGGGGGCCCGATGAGCAGTTCTTC.

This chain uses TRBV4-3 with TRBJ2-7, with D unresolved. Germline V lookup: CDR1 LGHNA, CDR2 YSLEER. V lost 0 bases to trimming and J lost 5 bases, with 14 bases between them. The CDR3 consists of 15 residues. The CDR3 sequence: CASSQDNREINEQYF. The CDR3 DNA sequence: TGCGCCAGCAGCCAAGACAACAGAGAAATTAACGAGCAGTACTTC.

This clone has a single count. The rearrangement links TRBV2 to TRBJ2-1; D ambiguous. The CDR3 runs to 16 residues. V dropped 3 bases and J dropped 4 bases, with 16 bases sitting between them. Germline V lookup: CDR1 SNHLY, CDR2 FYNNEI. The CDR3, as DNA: TGTGCCAGCAGTGATTTGGCGACCGAATTATACAATGAGCAGTTCTTC. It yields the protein CASSDLATELYNEQFF.

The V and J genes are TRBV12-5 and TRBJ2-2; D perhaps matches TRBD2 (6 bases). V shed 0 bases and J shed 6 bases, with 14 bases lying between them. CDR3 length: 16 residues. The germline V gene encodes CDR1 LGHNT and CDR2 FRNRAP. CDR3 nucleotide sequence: TGTGCTAGTGGTTTGGTCTCCGGGACTCTTCCCGGGGAGCTGTTTTTT. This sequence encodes CASGLVSGTLPGELFF.

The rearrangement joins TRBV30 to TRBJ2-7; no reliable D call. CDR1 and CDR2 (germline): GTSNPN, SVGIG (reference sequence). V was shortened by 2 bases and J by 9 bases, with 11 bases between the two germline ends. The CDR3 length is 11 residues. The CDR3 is CAWSRTSGQYF. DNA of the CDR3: TGTGCCTGGAGTCGCACCTCCGGGCAGTACTTC.

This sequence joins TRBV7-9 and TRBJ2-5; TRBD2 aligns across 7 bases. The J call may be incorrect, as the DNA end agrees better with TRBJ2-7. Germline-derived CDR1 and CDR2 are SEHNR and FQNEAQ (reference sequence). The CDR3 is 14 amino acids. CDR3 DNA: TGTGCCAGCAGCCCGCGACTAGCAACCTACGAGCAGTACTTC. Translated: CASSPRLATYEQYF.

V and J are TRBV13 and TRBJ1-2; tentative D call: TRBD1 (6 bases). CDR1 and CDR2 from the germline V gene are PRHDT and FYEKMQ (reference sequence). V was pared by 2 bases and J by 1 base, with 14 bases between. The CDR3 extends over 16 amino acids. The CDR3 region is CASSLLQGEGNYGYTF. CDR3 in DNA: TGTGCCAGCAGCTTACTACAGGGCGAGGGTAACTATGGCTACACCTTC.

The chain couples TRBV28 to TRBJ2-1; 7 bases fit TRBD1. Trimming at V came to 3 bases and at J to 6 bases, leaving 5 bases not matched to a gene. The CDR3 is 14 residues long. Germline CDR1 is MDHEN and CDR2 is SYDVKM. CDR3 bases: TGTGCCAGCAGTTTGTTCGGGGACAGCAATGAGCAGTTCTTC. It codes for CASSLFGDSNEQFF.

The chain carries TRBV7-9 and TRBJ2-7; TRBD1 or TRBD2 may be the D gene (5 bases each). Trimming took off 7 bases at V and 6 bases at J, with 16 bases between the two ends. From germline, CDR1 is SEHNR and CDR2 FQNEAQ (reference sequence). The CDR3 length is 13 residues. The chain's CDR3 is CASTTGPGREQYF. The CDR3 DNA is TGTGCCAGCACCACGGGGCCAGGGCGCGAGCAGTACTTC. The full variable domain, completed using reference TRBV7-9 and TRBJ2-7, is DTGVSQNPRHKITKRGQNVTFRCDPISEHNRLYWYRQTLGQGPEFLTYFQNEAQLEKSRLLSDRFSAERPKGSFSTLEIQRTEQGDSAMYLCASTTGPGREQYFGPGTRLTVT.

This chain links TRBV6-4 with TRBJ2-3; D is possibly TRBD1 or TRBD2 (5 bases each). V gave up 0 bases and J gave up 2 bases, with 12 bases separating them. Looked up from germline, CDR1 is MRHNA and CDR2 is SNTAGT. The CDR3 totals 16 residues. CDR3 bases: TGTGCCAGCAGTGACTCGAGAGGGGCCCACACAGATACGCAGTATTTT. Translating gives CASSDSRGAHTDTQYF.